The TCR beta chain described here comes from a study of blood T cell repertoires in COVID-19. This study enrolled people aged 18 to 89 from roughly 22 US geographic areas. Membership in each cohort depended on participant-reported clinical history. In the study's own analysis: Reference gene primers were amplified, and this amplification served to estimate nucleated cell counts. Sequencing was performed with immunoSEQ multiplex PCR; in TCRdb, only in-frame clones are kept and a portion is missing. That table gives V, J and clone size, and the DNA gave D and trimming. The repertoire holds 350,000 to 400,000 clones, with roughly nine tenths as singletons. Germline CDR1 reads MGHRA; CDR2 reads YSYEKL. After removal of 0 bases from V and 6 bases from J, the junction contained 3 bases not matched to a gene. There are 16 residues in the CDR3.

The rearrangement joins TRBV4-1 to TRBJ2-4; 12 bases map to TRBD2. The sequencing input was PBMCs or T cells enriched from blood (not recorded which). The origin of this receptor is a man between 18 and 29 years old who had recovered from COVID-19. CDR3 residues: CASSQDGGLAGNIQYF. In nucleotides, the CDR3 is TGCGCCAGCAGCCAAGACGGGGGACTAGCGGGAAACATTCAGTACTTC.